This record covers a single T cell receptor (beta chain). No antigen is known for it. The CDR3 is made up of 13 amino acids. The sample originates from a study of graft-versus-host responses after intestinal transplantation. Study-level background: Tacrolimus and steroids were given for about 3 years to all recipients after anti-thymocyte globulin induction.

Sequencing used immunoSEQ multiplex PCR; TCRdb keeps in-frame clones, though not all of them. The table includes approximately 37,000 clones, 85% to 90% detected once. Study-wide results and limits: Among recipient marrow samples, GvH clones were found; some appeared first in ileum or blood.

The starting material was PBMCs, obtained roughly 270 days after transplant. V gene TRBV21-1 combines with J gene TRBJ1-5. TRBV21-1 is reported as a pseudogene. The receptor was isolated from a human patient who received an intestinal transplant, so some T cells may come from the graft donor. CDR3 in DNA: TGTGCCAGCAGCAAGAAGCTCGGTCAGCCCCAGCATTTT. Protein: CASSKKLGQPQHF.